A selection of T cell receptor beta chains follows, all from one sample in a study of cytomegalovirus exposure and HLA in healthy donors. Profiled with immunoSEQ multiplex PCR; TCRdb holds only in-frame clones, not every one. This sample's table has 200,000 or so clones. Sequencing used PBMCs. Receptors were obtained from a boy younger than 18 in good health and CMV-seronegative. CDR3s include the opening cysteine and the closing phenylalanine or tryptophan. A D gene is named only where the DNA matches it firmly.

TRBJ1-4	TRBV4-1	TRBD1	CASSHEGQLNEKLFF	TGCGCCAGCAGCCATGAGGGACAGCTTAATGAAAAACTGTTTTTT
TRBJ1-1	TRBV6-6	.	CASRDYEYTEAFF	TGTGCCAGCAGAGATTACGAGTACACTGAAGCTTTCTTT
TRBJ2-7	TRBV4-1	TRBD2	CASSQAIALAGVIF	TGCGCCAGCAGCCAGGCTATCGCACTAGCGGGTGTCATCTTC
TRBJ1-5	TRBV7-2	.	CASSLRDTYNQPQHF	TGTGCCAGCAGCTTGAGGGACACCTACAATCAGCCCCAGCATTTT
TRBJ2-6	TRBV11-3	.	CASSSEGGISGANVLTF	TGTGCCAGCAGCTCAGAAGGGGGTATATCTGGGGCCAACGTCCTGACTTTC
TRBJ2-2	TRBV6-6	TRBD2	CATLSGGPNTGELFF	TGTGCCACCCTTAGCGGGGGGCCCAACACCGGGGAGCTGTTTTTT
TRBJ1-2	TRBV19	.	CASSKPGGYKDYGYTF	TGTGCCAGTAGCAAACCGGGGGGTTACAAAGACTATGGCTACACCTTC
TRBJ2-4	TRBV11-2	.	CASKAVALAKNIQYF	TGTGCCAGCAAGGCGGTTGCCTTAGCCAAAAACATTCAGTACTTC
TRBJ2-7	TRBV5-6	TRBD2	CASSFFWTSGGPHEQYF	TGTGCCAGCAGCTTCTTTTGGACTAGCGGGGGGCCCCACGAGCAGTACTTC
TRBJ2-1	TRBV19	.	CASSMRGNEQFF	TGTGCCAGTAGTATGAGAGGGAATGAGCAGTTCTTC
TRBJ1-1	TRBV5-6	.	CASSHRPGVRTEAFF	TGTGCCAGCAGCCACAGGCCGGGTGTAAGAACTGAAGCTTTCTTT
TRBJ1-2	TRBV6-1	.	CAGRPGHSYGYTF	TGTGCCGGACGCCCGGGACATTCTTATGGCTACACCTTC
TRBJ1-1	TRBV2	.	CASSDERVEDTEAFF	TGTGCCAGCAGTGATGAGCGGGTTGAGGACACTGAAGCTTTCTTT
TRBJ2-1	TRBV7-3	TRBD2	CASSTPRGGGGPYNEQFF	TGTGCCAGCAGCACCCCCCGGGGGGGTGGGGGGCCCTACAATGAGCAGTTCTTC
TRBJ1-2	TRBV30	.	CAWSEGAGGYTF	TGTGCCTGGAGTGAGGGCGCGGGTGGCTACACCTTC
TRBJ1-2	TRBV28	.	CASSFVDTEGYTF	TGTGCCAGCAGTTTTGTGGACACGGAGGGCTACACCTTC